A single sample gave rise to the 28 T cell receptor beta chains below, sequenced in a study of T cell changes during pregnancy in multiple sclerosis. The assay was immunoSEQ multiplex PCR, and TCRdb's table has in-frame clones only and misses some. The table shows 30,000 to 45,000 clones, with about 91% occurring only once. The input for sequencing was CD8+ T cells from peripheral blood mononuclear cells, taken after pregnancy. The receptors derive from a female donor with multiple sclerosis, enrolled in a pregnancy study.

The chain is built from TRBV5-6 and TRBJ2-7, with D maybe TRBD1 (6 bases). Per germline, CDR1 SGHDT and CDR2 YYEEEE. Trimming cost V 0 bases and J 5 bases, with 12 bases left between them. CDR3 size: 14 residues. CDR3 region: CASSLEGVVHEQYF. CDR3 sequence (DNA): TGTGCCAGCAGCTTGGAGGGGGTCGTCCACGAGCAGTACTTC.

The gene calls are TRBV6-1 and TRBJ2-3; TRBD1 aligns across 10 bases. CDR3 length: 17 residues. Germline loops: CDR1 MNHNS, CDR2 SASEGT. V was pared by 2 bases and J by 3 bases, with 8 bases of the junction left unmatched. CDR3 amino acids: CASSERRGTGVTDTQYF. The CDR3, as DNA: TGTGCCAGCAGTGAAAGGCGTGGGACAGGGGTGACAGATACGCAGTATTTT.

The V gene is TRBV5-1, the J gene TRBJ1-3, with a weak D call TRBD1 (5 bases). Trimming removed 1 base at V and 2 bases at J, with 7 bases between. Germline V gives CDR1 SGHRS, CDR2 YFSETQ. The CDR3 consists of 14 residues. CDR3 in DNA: TGCGCCAGCAGCTTGAGGGGTGCTGGAAACACCATATATTTT. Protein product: CASSLRGAGNTIYF.

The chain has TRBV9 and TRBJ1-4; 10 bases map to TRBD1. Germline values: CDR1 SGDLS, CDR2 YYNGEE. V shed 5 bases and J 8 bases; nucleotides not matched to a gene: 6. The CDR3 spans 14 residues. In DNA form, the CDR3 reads TGTGCCAGCAGTCCCGGGACAGGGGACGAAAAACTGTTTTTT. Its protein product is CASSPGTGDEKLFF.

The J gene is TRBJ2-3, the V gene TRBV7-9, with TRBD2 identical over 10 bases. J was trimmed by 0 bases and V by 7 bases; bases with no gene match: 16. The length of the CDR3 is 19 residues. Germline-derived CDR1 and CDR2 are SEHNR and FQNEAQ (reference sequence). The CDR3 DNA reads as TGTGCCAGCATCCCCGGGGGTCTAGCGGGGGCTCTCAGCACAGATACGCAGTATTTT. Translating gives CASIPGGLAGALSTDTQYF.

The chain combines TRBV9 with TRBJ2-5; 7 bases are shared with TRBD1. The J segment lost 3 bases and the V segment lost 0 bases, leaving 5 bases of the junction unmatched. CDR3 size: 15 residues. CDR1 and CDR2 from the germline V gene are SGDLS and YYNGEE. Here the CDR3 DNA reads TGTGCCAGCAGCGTAGGGACAGGACATAAAGAGACCCAGTACTTC. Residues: CASSVGTGHKETQYF.

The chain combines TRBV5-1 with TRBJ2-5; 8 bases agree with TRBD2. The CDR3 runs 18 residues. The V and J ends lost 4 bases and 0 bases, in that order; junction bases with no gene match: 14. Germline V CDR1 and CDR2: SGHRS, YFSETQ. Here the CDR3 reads CASSPHPILAGNQETQYF. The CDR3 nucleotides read TGCGCCAGCAGCCCCCATCCAATTCTAGCGGGCAACCAAGAGACCCAGTACTTC. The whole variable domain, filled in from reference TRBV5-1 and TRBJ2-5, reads KAGVTQTPRYLIKTRGQQVTLSCSPISGHRSVSWYQQTPGQGLQFLFEYFSETQRNKGNFPGRFSGRQFSNSRSEMNVSTLELGDSALYLCASSPHPILAGNQETQYFGPGTRLLVL.

This CDR3 reads CATSRDFRGAGYGYTF. The CDR3 coding sequence is TGTGCCACCAGCAGAGATTTTCGGGGGGCCGGCTATGGCTACACCTTC. The genes are TRBV15 and TRBJ1-2; D may be TRBD1 (6 bases). The CDR3 consists of 16 residues. Trimming removed 0 bases from V and 4 bases from J, with 15 bases in between. CDR1 and CDR2 (germline): LNHNV, YYDKDF (reference sequence).

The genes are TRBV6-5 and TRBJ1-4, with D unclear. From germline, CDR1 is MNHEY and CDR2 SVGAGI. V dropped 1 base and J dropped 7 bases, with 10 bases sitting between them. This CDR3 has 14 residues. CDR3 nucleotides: TGTGCCAGCAGTTACTTCGGAGAAGGTGAAAAACTGTTTTTT. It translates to CASSYFGEGEKLFF.

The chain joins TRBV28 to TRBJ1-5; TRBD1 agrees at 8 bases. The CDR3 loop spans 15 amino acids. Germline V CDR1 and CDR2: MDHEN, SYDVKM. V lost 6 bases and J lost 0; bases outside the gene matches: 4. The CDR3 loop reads CASSHRGNSNQPQHF. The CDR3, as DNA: TGTGCCAGCAGCCACAGGGGGAATAGCAATCAGCCCCAGCATTTT.

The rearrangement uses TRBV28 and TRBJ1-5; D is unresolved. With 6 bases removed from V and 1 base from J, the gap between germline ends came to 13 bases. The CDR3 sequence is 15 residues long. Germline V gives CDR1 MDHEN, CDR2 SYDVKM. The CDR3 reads CASRPKAGSNQPQHF. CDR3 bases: TGTGCCAGCAGGCCAAAGGCCGGGAGCAATCAGCCCCAGCATTTT.

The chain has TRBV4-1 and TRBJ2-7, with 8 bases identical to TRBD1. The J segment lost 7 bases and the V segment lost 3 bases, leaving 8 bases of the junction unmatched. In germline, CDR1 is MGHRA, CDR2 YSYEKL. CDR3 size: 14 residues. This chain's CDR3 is CASSQQLQGEEQYF. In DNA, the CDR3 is TGCGCCAGCAGCCAGCAACTACAGGGGGAAGAGCAGTACTTC.

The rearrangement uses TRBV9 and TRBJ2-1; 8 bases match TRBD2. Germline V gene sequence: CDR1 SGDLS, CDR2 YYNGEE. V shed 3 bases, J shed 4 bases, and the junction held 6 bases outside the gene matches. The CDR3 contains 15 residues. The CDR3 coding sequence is TGTGCCAGCAGCGCGAGCGGGGGCCCTTACAATGAGCAGTTCTTC. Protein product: CASSASGGPYNEQFF.

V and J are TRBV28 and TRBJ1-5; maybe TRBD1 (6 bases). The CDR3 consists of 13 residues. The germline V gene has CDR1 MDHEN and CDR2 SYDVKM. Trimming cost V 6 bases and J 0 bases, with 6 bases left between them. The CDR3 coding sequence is TGTGCCAGCAGACAGGGTAGCAATCAGCCCCAGCATTTT. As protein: CASRQGSNQPQHF.

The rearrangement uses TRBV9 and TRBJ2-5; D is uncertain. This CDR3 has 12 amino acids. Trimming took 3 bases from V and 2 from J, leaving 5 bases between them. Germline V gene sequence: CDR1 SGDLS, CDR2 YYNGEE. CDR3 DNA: TGTGCCAGCAGCGGAGAACAAGAGACCCAGTACTTC. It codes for CASSGEQETQYF.

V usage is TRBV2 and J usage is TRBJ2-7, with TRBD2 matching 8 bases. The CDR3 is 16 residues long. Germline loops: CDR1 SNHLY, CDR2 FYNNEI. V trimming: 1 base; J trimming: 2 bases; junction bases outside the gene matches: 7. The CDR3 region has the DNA TGTGCCAGCAGTGAAGGATATGCGGGGGGCCCCTACGAGCAGTACTTC. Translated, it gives CASSEGYAGGPYEQYF.

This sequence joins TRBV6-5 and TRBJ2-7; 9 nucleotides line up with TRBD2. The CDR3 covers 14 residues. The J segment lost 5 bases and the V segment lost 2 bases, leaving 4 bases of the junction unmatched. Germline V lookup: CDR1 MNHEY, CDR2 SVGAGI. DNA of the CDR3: TGTGCCAGCAGTTACGCTAGCGGGGAAAACGAGCAGTACTTC. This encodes CASSYASGENEQYF.

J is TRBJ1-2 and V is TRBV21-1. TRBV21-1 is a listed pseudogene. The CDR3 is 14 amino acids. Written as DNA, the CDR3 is TGTGCCAGCAGCCCTTTGGCGGGAGGAGTTGGCTACACCTTC. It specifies CASSPLAGGVGYTF.

The CDR3 protein is CASSSAGANEQFF. As DNA, the CDR3 is TGTGCCAGCAGTTCCGCAGGGGCCAATGAGCAGTTCTTC. The V gene is TRBV6-6, the J gene TRBJ2-1; a possible D gene is TRBD1 (6 bases). The CDR3 is 13 amino acids. Germline V gene lookup returns CDR1 MNHNY and CDR2 SVGAGI (reference sequence). V lost 4 bases and J lost 6, with 10 bases in between.

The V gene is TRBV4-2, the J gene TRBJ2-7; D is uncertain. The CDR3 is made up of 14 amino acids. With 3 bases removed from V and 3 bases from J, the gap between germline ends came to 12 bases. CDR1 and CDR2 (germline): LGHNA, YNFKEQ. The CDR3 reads CASSHMISGYEQYF. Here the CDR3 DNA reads TGTGCCAGCAGCCATATGATTTCGGGCTACGAGCAGTACTTC.

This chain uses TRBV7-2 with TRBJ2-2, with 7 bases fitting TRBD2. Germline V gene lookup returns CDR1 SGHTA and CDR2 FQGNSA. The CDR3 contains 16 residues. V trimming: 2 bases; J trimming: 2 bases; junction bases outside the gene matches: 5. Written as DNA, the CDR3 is TGTGCCAGCAGCTTAAGGGGAGGGCCAAACACCGGGGAGCTGTTTTTT. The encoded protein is CASSLRGGPNTGELFF.

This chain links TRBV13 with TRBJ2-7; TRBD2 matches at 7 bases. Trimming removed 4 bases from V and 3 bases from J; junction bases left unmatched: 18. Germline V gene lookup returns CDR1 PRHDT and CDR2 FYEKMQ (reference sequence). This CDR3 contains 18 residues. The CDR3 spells CASSSRSPSGDEHYEQYF. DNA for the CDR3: TGTGCCAGCAGCTCCCGCTCCCCCAGCGGGGACGAGCACTACGAGCAGTACTTC.

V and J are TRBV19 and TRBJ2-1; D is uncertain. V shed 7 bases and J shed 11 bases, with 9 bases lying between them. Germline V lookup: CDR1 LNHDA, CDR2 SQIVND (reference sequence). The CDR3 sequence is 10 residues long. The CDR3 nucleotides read TGTGCCAGTACTCGTAGTAAGCAGTTCTTC. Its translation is CASTRSKQFF.

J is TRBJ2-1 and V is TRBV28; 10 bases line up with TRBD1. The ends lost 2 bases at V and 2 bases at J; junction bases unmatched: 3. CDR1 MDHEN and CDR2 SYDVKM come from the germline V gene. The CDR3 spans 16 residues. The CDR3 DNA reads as TGTGCCAGCAGTTTAGAAGGGACAGGGGCCTACAATGAGCAGTTCTTC. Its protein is CASSLEGTGAYNEQFF.

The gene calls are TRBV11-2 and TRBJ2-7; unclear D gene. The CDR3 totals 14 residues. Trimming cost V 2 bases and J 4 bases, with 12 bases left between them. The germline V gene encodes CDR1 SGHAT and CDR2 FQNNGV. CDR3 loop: CASSLTRSRYEQYF. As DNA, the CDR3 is TGTGCCAGCAGCTTAACGAGGTCACGGTACGAGCAGTACTTC.

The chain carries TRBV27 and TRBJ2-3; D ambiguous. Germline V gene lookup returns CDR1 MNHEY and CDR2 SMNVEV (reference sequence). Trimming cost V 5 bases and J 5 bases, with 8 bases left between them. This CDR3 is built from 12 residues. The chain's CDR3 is CASSPSQDTQYF. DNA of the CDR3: TGTGCCAGCAGTCCATCCCAAGATACGCAGTATTTT.

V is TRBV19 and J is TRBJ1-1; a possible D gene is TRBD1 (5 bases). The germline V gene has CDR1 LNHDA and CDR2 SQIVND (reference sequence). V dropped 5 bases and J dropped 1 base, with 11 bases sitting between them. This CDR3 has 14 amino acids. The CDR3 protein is CASSPSTGNTEAFF. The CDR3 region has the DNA TGTGCCAGTAGTCCCTCCACAGGGAACACTGAAGCTTTCTTT.

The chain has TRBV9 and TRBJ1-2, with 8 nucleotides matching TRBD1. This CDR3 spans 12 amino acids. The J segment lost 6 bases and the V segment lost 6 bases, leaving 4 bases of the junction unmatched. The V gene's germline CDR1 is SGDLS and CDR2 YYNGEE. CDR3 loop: CASKDRVDGYTF. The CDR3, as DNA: TGTGCCAGCAAGGACAGGGTCGATGGCTACACCTTC.